This T cell receptor (beta chain) was captured in a study of T cells in Graves' hyperthyroidism and ophthalmopathy. The overall study: Once the initial diagnosis was made, peripheral blood was obtained before any treatment.

The TCR beta CDR3 regions underwent amplification using RNA transcripts as the source. The study used the HTBI primer set for a first-round RT-PCR of the TCR CDR3. TCRdb re-called the multiplex PCR reads through MiXCR, storing one row per CDR3 protein. Of approximately 600,000 distinct CDR3 sequences in the sample, around 20% were seen once. Individuals with ophthalmopathy presented a Clinical Activity Score of at least 3, a NOSPECS grade of at least 4 and a duration under 3 months. Diagnoses were established using clinical symptoms, serum thyroxine and TRAb, thyroid ultrasound and orbital computed tomography. General observations from the study: A model built on 13 V-J features separated ophthalmopathy from stable hyperthyroidism.

Note on this clonotype: The antigen remains unidentified.

The sequenced sample was blood. This clonotype originated in a man aged 30 to 45 with Graves' ophthalmopathy.

The CDR3 is CASSQDRLAGAGNIQYF. The DNA for the CDR3 is TGTGCCAGCAGCCAAGACAGGCTAGCGGGAGCTGGGAACATTCAGTACTTC. V is TRBV3-1 and J is TRBJ2-4; 10 nucleotides agree with TRBD2. Germline CDR1 is LGHDT and CDR2 is YNNKEL (reference sequence). The J segment lost 7 bases and the V segment lost 0 bases, leaving 9 bases of the junction unmatched. This CDR3 contains 17 residues.